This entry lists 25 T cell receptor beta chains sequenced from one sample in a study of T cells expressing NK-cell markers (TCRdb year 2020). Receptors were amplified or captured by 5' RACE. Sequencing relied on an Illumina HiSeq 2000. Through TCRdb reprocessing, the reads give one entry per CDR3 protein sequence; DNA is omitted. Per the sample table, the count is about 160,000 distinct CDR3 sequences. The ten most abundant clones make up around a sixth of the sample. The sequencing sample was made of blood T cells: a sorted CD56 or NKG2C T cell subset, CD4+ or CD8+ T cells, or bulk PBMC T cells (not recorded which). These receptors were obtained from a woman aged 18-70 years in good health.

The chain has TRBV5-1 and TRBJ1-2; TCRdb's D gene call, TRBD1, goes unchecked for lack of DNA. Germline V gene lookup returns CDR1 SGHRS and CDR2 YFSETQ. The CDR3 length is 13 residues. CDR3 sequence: CASSTGLTGPSTF. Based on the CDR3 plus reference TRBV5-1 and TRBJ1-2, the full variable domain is KAGVTQTPRYLIKTRGQQVTLSCSPISGHRSVSWYQQTPGQGLQFLFEYFSETQRNKGNFPGRFSGRQFSNSRSEMNVSTLELGDSALYLCASSTGLTGPSTFGSGTRLTVV.

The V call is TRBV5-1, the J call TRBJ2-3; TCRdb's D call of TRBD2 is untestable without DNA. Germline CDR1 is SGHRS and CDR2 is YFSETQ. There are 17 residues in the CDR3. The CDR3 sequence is CASSPRPAGEGTDTQYF.

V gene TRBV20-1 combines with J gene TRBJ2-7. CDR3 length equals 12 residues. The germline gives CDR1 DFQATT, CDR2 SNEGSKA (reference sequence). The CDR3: CSARTPSAEQYF.

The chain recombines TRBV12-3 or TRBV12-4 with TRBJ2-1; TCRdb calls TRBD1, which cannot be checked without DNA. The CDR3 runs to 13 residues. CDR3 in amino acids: CASSYGTGDEQFF.

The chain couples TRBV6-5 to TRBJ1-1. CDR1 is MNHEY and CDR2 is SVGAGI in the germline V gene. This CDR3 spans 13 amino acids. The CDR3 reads CASSYFGETEAFF.

The CDR3 region is CASSEPFEGGKQYF. The rearrangement uses TRBV6-1 and TRBJ2-7; TCRdb picks TRBD1, but there is no DNA to check that call. This CDR3 contains 14 residues. CDR1 MNHNS and CDR2 SASEGT come from the germline V gene.

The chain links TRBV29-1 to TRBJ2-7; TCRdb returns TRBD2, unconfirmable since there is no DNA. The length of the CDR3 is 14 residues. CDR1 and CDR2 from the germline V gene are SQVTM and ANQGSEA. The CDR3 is CSVGWSSGSGEQYF.

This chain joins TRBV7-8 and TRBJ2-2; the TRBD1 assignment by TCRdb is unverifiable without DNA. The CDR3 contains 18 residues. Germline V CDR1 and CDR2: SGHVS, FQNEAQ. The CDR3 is CASSLLDRGLTNTGELFF.

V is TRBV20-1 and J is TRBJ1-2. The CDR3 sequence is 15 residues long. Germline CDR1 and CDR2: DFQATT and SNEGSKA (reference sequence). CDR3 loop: CSAKGAAGGSYGYTF.

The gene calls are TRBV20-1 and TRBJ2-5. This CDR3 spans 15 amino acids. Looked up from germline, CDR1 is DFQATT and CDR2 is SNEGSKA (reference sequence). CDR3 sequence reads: CSARDPLAAQETQYF.

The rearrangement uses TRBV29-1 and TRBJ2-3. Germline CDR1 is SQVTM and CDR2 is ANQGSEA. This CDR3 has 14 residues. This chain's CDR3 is CSVEKGNGADTQYF.

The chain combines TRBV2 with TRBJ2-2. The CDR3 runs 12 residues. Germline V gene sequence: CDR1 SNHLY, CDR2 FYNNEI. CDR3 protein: CASRGIPGELFF. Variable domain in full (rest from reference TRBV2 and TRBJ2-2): EPEVTQTPSHQVTQMGQEVILRCVPISNHLYFYWYRQILGQKVEFLVSFYNNEISEKSEIFDDQFSVERPDGSNFTLKIRSTKLEDSAMYFCASRGIPGELFFGEGSRLTVL.

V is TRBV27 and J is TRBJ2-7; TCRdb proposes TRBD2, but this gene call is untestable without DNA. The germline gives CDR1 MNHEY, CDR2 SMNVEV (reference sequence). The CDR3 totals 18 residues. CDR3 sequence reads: CASSFGLAGGTLSYEQYF.

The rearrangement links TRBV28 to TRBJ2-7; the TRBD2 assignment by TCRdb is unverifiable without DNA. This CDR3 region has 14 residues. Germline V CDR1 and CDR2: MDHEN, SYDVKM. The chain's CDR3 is CASRLTSGLYEQYF.

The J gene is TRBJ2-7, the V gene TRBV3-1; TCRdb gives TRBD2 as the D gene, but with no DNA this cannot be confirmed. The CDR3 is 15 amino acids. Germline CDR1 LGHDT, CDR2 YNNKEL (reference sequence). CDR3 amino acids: CASSLQRSGRGEQYF.

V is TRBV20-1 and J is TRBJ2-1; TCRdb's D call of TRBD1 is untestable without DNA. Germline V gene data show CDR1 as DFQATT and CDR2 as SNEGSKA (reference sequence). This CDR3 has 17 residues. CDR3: CSAREITGDSVYNEQFF.

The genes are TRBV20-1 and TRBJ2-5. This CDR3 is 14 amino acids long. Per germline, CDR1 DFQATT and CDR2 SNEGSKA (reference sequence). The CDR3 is CSAREVLDQETQYF.

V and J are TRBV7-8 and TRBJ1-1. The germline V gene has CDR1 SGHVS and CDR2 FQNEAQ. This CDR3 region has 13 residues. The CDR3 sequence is CASSSGEVGEAFF.

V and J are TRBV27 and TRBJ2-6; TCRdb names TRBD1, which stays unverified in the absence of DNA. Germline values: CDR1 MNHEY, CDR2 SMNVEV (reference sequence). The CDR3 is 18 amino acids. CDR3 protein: CASRLTGTGKPGANVLTF.

CDR3: CASSLGILGQGIQGDYYGYTF. This chain links TRBV5-1 with TRBJ1-2; TCRdb's D call, TRBD1, is unchecked because there is no DNA. This CDR3 is built from 21 residues. CDR1 and CDR2 from the germline V gene are SGHRS and YFSETQ.

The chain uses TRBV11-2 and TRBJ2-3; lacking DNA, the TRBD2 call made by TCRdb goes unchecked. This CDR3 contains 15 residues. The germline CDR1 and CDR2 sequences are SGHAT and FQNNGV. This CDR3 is CASSFSGSSTDTQYF.

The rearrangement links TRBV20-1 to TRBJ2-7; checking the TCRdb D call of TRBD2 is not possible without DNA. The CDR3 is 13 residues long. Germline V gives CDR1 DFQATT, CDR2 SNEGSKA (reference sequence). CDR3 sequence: CSATMGLNYEQYF.

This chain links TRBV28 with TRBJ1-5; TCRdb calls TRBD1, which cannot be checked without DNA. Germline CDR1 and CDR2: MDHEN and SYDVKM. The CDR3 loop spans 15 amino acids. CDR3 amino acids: CASSLVQGEGQPQHF.

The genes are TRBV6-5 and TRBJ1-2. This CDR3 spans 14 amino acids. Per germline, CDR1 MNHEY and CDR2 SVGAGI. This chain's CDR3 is CASSYSRNPTGYTF.

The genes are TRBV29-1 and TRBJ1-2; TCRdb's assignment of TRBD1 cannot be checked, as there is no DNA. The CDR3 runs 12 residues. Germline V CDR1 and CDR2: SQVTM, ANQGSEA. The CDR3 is CSAARVGYGYTF.